The clone carrying this T cell receptor beta chain was picked up one time. The record originates from a study of shared clonotypes between healthy human individuals. Profiled with immunoSEQ multiplex PCR; TCRdb holds only in-frame clones, not every one. The sample lists about 2.4 million clones, approximately 93% occurring once. Germline V lookup: CDR1 SGHVS, CDR2 FNYEAQ. V dropped 1 base and J dropped 5 bases, with 10 bases sitting between them. CDR3 length: 14 amino acids. Sequencing input: naive CD4+ T cells from PBMCs. The subset denotes: CD45RA+ positively selected. The receptor comes from a man aged 18 to 30 in good health. Some clones in this sample may be carry-over from other donors' samples. V usage is TRBV7-6 and J usage is TRBJ2-3, with D possibly called TRBD1 or TRBD2 (5 bases each). The DNA of the CDR3 is TGTGCCAGCAGCTTAGGAGGGGCCCAAGATACGCAGTATTTT. Its translation is CASSLGGAQDTQYF.